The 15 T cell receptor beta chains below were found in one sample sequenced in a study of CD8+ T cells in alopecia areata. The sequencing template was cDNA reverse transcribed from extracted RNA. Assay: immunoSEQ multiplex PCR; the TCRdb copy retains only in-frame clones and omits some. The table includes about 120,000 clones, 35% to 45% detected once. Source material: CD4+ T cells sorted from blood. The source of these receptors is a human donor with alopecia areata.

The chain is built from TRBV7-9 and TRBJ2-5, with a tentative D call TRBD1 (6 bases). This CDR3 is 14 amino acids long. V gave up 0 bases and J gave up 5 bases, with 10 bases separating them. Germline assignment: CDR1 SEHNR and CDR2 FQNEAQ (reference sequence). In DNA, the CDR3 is TGTGCCAGCAGCTTAGCACAGGGACGGGAGACCCAGTACTTC. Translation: CASSLAQGRETQYF.

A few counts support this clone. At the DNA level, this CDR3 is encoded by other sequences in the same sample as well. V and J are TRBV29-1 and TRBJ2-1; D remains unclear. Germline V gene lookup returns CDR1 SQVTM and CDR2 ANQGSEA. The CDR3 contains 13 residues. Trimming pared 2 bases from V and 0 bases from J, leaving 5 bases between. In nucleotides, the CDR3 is TGCAGCGTTGAACGGTCCTCCTACAATGAGCAGTTCTTC. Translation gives CSVERSSYNEQFF.

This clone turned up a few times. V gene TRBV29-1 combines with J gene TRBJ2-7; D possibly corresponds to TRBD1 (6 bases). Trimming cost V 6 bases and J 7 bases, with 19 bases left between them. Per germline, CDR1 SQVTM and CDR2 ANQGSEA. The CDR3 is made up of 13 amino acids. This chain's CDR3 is CSVRGRGMREQYF. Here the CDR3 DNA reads TGCAGCGTGAGGGGCAGGGGAATGCGGGAGCAGTACTTC.

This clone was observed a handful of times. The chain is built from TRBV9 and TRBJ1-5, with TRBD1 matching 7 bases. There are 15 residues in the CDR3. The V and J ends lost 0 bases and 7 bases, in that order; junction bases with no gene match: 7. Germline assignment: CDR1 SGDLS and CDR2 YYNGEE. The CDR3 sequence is CASSVAEGAGQPQHF. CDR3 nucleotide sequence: TGTGCCAGCAGCGTAGCGGAGGGGGCTGGGCAGCCCCAGCATTTT.

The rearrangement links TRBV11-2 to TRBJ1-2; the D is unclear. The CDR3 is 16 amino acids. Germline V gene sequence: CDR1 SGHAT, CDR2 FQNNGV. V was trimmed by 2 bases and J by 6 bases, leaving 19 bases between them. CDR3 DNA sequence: TGTGCCAGCAGCTTAACGATCGCGCCGGAGGCGAATGGCTACACCTTC. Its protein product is CASSLTIAPEANGYTF.

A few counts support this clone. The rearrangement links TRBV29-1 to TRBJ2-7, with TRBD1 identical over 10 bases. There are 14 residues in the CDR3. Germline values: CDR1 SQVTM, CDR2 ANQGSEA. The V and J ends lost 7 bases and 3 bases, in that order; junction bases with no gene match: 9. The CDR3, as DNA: TGCAGCGCCGGACGGACAGGGGGGATCTACGAGCAGTACTTC. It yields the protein CSAGRTGGIYEQYF.

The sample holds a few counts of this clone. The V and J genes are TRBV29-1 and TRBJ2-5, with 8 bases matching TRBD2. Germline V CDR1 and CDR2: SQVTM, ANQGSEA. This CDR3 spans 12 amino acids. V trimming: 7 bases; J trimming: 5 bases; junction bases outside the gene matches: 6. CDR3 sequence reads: CSGLGGAETQYF. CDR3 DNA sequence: TGCAGCGGGCTCGGGGGGGCTGAGACCCAGTACTTC.

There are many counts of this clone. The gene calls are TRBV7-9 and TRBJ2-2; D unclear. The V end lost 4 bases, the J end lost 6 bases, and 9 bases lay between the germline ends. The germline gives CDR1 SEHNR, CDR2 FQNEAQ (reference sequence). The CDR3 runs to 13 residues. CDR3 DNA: TGTGCCAGCAGCTCCCGAAGGTCCGGGGAGCTGTTTTTT. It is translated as CASSSRRSGELFF.

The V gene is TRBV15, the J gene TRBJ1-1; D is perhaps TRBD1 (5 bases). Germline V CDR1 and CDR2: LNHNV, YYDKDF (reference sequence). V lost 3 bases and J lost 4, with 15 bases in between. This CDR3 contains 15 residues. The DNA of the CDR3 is TGTGCCACCAGCAGGAAGGGGCTAGGTAGCACTGAAGCTTTCTTT. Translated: CATSRKGLGSTEAFF. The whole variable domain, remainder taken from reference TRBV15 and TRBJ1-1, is DAMVIQNPRYQVTQFGKPVTLSCSQTLNHNVMYWYQQKSSQAPKLLFHYYDKDFNNEADTPDNFQSRRPNTSFCFLDIRSPGLGDTAMYLCATSRKGLGSTEAFFGQGTRLTVV.

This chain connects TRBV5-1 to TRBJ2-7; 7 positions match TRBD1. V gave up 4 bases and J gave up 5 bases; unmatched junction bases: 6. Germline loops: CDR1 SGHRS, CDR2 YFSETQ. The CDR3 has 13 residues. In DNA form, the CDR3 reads TGCGCCAGCAGCAAAGACAGGGCCCACGAGCAGTACTTC. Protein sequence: CASSKDRAHEQYF.

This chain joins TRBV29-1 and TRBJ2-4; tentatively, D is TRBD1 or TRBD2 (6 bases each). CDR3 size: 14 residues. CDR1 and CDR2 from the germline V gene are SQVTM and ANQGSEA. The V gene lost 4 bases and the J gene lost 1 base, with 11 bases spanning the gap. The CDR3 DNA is TGCAGCGTTGTGGGGGGCGGCGCCAAAAACATTCAGTACTTC. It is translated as CSVVGGGAKNIQYF.

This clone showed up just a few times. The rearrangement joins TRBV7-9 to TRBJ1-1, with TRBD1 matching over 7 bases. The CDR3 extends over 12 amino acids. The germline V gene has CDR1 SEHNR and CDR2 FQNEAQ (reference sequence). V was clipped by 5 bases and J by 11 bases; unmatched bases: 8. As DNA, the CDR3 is TGTGCCAGCAGCCCAGGGGGGTTAGGGGCTTTCTTT. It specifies CASSPGGLGAFF.

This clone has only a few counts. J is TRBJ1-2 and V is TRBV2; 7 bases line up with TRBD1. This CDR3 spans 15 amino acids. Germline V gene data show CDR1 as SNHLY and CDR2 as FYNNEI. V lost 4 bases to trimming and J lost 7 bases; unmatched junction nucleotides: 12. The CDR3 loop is CASSANTGVGSGYTF. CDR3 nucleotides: TGTGCCAGCAGTGCGAACACAGGGGTTGGTAGTGGCTACACCTTC.

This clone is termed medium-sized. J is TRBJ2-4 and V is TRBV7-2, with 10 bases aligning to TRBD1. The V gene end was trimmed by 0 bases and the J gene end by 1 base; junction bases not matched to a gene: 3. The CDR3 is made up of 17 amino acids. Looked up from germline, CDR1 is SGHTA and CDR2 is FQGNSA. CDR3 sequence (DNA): TGTGCCAGCAGCTTAGCGCAGGGACAGGGGGCCAAAAACATTCAGTACTTC. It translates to CASSLAQGQGAKNIQYF.

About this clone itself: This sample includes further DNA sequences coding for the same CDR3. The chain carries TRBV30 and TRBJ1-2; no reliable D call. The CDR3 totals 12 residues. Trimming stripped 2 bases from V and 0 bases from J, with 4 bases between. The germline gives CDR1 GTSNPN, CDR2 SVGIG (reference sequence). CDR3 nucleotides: TGTGCCTGGAGTCCGGCTAACTATGGCTACACCTTC. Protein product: CAWSPANYGYTF.